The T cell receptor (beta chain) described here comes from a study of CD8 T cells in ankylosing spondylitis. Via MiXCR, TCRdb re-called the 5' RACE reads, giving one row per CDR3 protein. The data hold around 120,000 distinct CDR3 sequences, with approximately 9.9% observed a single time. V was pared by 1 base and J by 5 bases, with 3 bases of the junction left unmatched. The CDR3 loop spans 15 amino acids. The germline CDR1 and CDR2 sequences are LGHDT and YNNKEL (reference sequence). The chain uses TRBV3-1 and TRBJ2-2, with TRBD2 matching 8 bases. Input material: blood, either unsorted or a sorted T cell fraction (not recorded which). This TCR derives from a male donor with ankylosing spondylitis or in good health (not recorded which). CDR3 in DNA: TGTGCCAGCAGCCAAGGAACTAGCGGTACCGGGGAGCTGTTTTTT. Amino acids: CASSQGTSGTGELFF.